What follows are 22 T cell receptor beta chains derived from one specimen sequenced in a study of shared clonotypes between healthy human individuals. TCRdb's table, derived via immunoSEQ multiplex PCR, lists solely in-frame clones and lacks some. Found here are approximately 2.4 million clones, approximately 95% of them singletons; the top ten hold roughly 0.13%. Sequencing was done on a sample of naive CD4+ T cells sorted from blood. The subset was: CD45RA+ positively selected. The receptors derive from a young man in good health.

This clone showed up just once. Distinct nucleotide sequences in the sample also encode this CDR3. This chain uses TRBV11-2 with TRBJ1-5, with TRBD1 as a possible D gene (5 bases). V gave up 1 base and J gave up 7 bases, with 8 bases separating them. Germline loops: CDR1 SGHAT, CDR2 FQNNGV. The CDR3 covers 13 residues. CDR3 DNA: TGTGCCAGCAGCTTAGGGGGGGGGCAGCCCCAGCATTTT. It specifies CASSLGGGQPQHF.

This chain connects TRBV18 to TRBJ1-1; D may be TRBD1 (6 bases). V lost 2 bases and J lost 3, with 19 bases in between. This CDR3 contains 17 residues. Per the germline V gene, CDR1 is KGHSH and CDR2 is LQKENI. CDR3 in amino acids: CASSPTTKGGRHTEAFF. The CDR3, as DNA: TGTGCCAGCTCACCAACCACAAAGGGGGGCAGACACACTGAAGCTTTCTTT.

A remark on this clone: Other nucleotide sequences in the sample specify the same CDR3. This rearrangement joins TRBV5-4 to TRBJ1-1; the match to TRBD1 covers 8 bases. Per the germline V gene, CDR1 is SGHNT and CDR2 is YYREEE (reference sequence). The CDR3 runs to 14 residues. The junction had 0 bases not matched to a gene; V was cut back by 1 base and J by 1 base. The CDR3 reads CASSLTGGNTEAFF. In nucleotides, the CDR3 is TGTGCCAGCAGCTTGACAGGGGGGAACACTGAAGCTTTCTTT. Supplemented by reference TRBV5-4 and TRBJ1-1, the full variable domain reads ETGVTQSPTHLIKTRGQQVTLRCSSQSGHNTVSWYQQALGQGPQFIFQYYREEENGRGNFPPRFSGLQFPNYSSELNVNALELDDSALYLCASSLTGGNTEAFFGQGTRLTVV.

The J gene is TRBJ1-2, the V gene TRBV18; D unclear. The germline gives CDR1 KGHSH, CDR2 LQKENI. The ends were cut back, 3 bases at V and 11 bases at J, with 13 bases in the middle. This CDR3 has 12 amino acids. This CDR3 reads CASSPLQVAYTF. The CDR3 DNA reads TGTGCCAGCTCACCTTTACAAGTAGCGTACACCTTC.

The V gene is TRBV11-3, the J gene TRBJ1-5; D gene uncertain. CDR1 is SGHNT, CDR2 YENEEA, per germline. The CDR3 has 14 amino acids. With 1 base removed from V and 7 bases from J, the gap between germline ends came to 11 bases. CDR3 in DNA: TGTGCCAGCAGCTTAGGGGGTGCCGAGCAGCCCCAGCATTTT. Amino acid sequence: CASSLGGAEQPQHF. Full variable domain (remainder filled in from reference TRBV11-3 and TRBJ1-5): EAGVVQSPRYKIIEKKQPVAFWCNPISGHNTLYWYLQNLGQGPELLIRYENEEAVDDSQLPKDRFSAERLKGVDSTLKIQPAELGDSAVYLCASSLGGAEQPQHFGDGTRLSIL.

This clone was picked up a small number of times. J is TRBJ1-6 and V is TRBV28; 10 bases fit TRBD1. CDR1 and CDR2 from the germline V gene are MDHEN and SYDVKM. The V segment lost 5 bases and the J segment 9 bases; nucleotides outside the gene matches: 1. The CDR3 has 13 amino acids. The CDR3 DNA follows: TGTGCCAGCAGTGACAGGGGGCCTTCACCCCTCCACTTT. Translation: CASSDRGPSPLHF.

The rearrangement joins TRBV7-3 to TRBJ1-5, with D uncertain. Germline CDR1 is SGHTA and CDR2 is FQGTGA. This CDR3 is built from 13 residues. V was cut by 2 bases and J by 5 bases, with 7 bases left in between. This CDR3 is CASSLSGDQPQHF. In nucleotides, the CDR3 is TGTGCCAGCAGCTTATCAGGTGATCAGCCCCAGCATTTT. Based on the CDR3 plus reference TRBV7-3 and TRBJ1-5, the full variable domain is GAGVSQTPSNKVTEKGKYVELRCDPISGHTALYWYRQSLGQGPEFLIYFQGTGAADDSGLPNDRFFAVRPEGSVSTLKIQRTERGDSAVYLCASSLSGDQPQHFGDGTRLSIL.

The rearrangement uses TRBV5-1 and TRBJ1-4; D not certain. Per the germline V gene, CDR1 is SGHRS and CDR2 is YFSETQ. The CDR3 has 15 residues. V lost 4 bases and J lost 3, with 13 bases in between. CDR3 residues: CASSPLGAPNEKLFF. CDR3 bases: TGCGCCAGCAGCCCGCTTGGAGCGCCTAATGAAAAACTGTTTTTT.

V is TRBV5-1 and J is TRBJ1-5; D is possibly TRBD1 (5 bases). The CDR3 contains 14 residues. Germline-derived CDR1 and CDR2 are SGHRS and YFSETQ. With 2 bases removed from V and 6 bases from J, the gap between germline ends came to 12 bases. The CDR3 spells CASSFGQGSQPQHF. The CDR3 DNA is TGCGCCAGCAGCTTTGGTCAGGGCAGTCAGCCCCAGCATTTT. Full variable domain (remainder filled in from reference TRBV5-1 and TRBJ1-5): KAGVTQTPRYLIKTRGQQVTLSCSPISGHRSVSWYQQTPGQGLQFLFEYFSETQRNKGNFPGRFSGRQFSNSRSEMNVSTLELGDSALYLCASSFGQGSQPQHFGDGTRLSIL.

This chain links TRBV28 with TRBJ1-1; D is perhaps TRBD1 (5 bases). V gave up 7 bases and J gave up 6 bases, with 18 bases separating them. The CDR3 loop spans 14 amino acids. The germline CDR1 and CDR2 sequences are MDHEN and SYDVKM. The CDR3 nucleotides read TGTGCCAGCACCCCGGGGCAGGGCTTCTCTGAAGCTTTCTTT. This encodes CASTPGQGFSEAFF.

For this clone: Other DNA sequences in this specimen translate into the identical CDR3. The rearrangement uses TRBV5-1 and TRBJ2-2; D gene unclear. V was trimmed by 0 bases and J by 0 bases, leaving 6 bases between them. Germline V gives CDR1 SGHRS, CDR2 YFSETQ. The CDR3 runs 15 residues. DNA for the CDR3: TGCGCCAGCAGCTTGGACACCCCGAACACCGGGGAGCTGTTTTTT. Translated, it gives CASSLDTPNTGELFF. The variable domain in full, with the rest retrieved from reference TRBV5-1 and TRBJ2-2, is KAGVTQTPRYLIKTRGQQVTLSCSPISGHRSVSWYQQTPGQGLQFLFEYFSETQRNKGNFPGRFSGRQFSNSRSEMNVSTLELGDSALYLCASSLDTPNTGELFFGEGSRLTVL.

This clone was seen once. CDR3 DNA sequence: TGTGCCAGCAGCCAGGAAGGGGGCTATGGAAACACCATATATTTT. It specifies CASSQEGGYGNTIYF. V gene TRBV4-2 combines with J gene TRBJ1-3, with 7 bases fitting TRBD1. Germline-derived CDR1 and CDR2 are LGHNA and YNFKEQ. Germline trimming cut 3 bases from V and 3 bases from J; bases unmatched to any gene: 5. This CDR3 is 15 amino acids long.

The chain combines TRBV2 with TRBJ2-1; weak D call: TRBD1 (6 bases). The CDR3 consists of 15 residues. Germline values: CDR1 SNHLY, CDR2 FYNNEI. The V gene lost 6 bases and the J gene lost 4 bases, with 16 bases spanning the gap. The CDR3 sequence is CASSKDRSRYNEQFF. In nucleotides, the CDR3 is TGTGCCAGCAGCAAAGACAGGAGCCGGTACAATGAGCAGTTCTTC.

The chain is built from TRBV5-1 and TRBJ1-1; D gene uncertain. This CDR3 comprises 15 residues. Germline CDR1 is SGHRS and CDR2 is YFSETQ. The V end was cut by 0 bases, the J end by 1 base, with 10 bases between. Written as DNA, the CDR3 is TGCGCCAGCAGCTTGGCCTCGCTGGGGAACACTGAAGCTTTCTTT. Its translation: CASSLASLGNTEAFF.

The rearrangement joins TRBV5-1 to TRBJ2-7, with TRBD2 as a possible D gene (5 bases). The CDR3 contains 13 residues. The germline V and J ends were trimmed by 4 bases and 1 base, with 9 bases remaining between them. Germline assignment: CDR1 SGHRS and CDR2 YFSETQ. The CDR3 sequence is CASSPEESYEQYF. DNA of the CDR3: TGCGCCAGCAGCCCGGAGGAGTCCTACGAGCAGTACTTC.

V gene TRBV28 combines with J gene TRBJ1-1; D is uncertain. CDR1 and CDR2 from the germline V gene are MDHEN and SYDVKM. This CDR3 contains 11 residues. V was trimmed by 8 bases and J by 3 bases, leaving 7 bases between them. For the CDR3, the DNA is TGTGCCAGCCTTGCGGACACTGAAGCTTTCTTT. This sequence encodes CASLADTEAFF.

The chain links TRBV9 to TRBJ2-3, with 15 bases identical to TRBD2. CDR1 SGDLS and CDR2 YYNGEE come from the germline V gene. This CDR3 spans 19 amino acids. V lost 2 bases to trimming and J lost 6 bases; unmatched junction nucleotides: 13. The CDR3: CASSVGLAGGRSVRDTQYF. CDR3 sequence (DNA): TGTGCCAGCAGCGTCGGACTAGCGGGGGGGCGGTCTGTTAGGGATACGCAGTATTTT.

The CDR3: CASSLRQGGYGYTF. In DNA, the CDR3 is TGTGCCAGCAGCTTACGACAGGGTGGCTATGGCTACACCTTC. V gene TRBV7-2 combines with J gene TRBJ1-2; 7 nucleotides align to TRBD1. The CDR3 spans 14 residues. Germline loops: CDR1 SGHTA, CDR2 FQGNSA. Unmatched junction bases numbered 4, after V lost 2 bases and J lost 4 bases.

The J gene is TRBJ1-3, the V gene TRBV2, with D unclear. The CDR3 has 13 residues. CDR1 is SNHLY and CDR2 is FYNNEI in the germline V gene. V lost 7 bases, J lost 0 bases, and 7 bases lay in between. CDR3 DNA: TGTGCCAGCAACGAGGACTCTGGAAACACCATATATTTT. It translates to CASNEDSGNTIYF.

J is TRBJ2-1 and V is TRBV18; D might be TRBD1 (6 bases). Trimming took off 4 bases at V and 5 bases at J, with 15 bases between the two ends. Germline CDR1 reads KGHSH; CDR2 reads LQKENI. This CDR3 spans 15 amino acids. The CDR3 protein is CASSRPGQSNNEQFF. CDR3 bases: TGTGCCAGCTCACGACCAGGACAGAGCAACAATGAGCAGTTCTTC.

With regard to this clone: The same CDR3 also results from other DNA sequences found in this sample. The genes are TRBV7-2 and TRBJ2-2; unclear D gene. The CDR3 extends over 14 amino acids. Germline V gives CDR1 SGHTA, CDR2 FQGNSA. V dropped 1 base and J dropped 1 base, with 4 bases sitting between them. The CDR3 DNA follows: TGTGCCAGCAGCTTAGGCGAGAACACCGGGGAGCTGTTTTTT. Amino acids: CASSLGENTGELFF.

The CDR3 reads CASSPPVDSYEQYF. For the CDR3, the DNA is TGTGCCAGCTCCCCTCCCGTGGACTCCTACGAGCAGTACTTC. The rearrangement links TRBV18 to TRBJ2-7, with D uncertain. Trimming removed 6 bases from V and 0 bases from J, with 12 bases in between. Germline V lookup: CDR1 KGHSH, CDR2 LQKENI. This CDR3 is built from 14 residues.